This is a list of T cell receptor beta chains from one sample in a study of human T cells and chemical hapten exposure. TCRdb reprocessed the RACE reads with MiXCR, giving one entry per CDR3 protein. The sample holds over 300,000 distinct CDR3 sequences, roughly 5% seen once. The sequencing here drew on whole blood, taken in connection with sensitization to the hapten diphenylcyclopropenone (DPC). These receptors all come from a woman aged 45-60 years with alopecia areata. Some clones in this sample may be carry-over from other donors' samples. Both conserved end residues are part of each CDR3. D genes are given only for firm matches. Where a row states a size, it is once, few, many or the class of an expanded clone; other rows omit it.

cdr3_aa | cdr3_nt | v_call | d_call | j_call | clone_size
CASSYSGTGKYEQYF | TGTGCCAGCAGCTATTCTGGGACAGGGAAGTACGAGCAGTACTTC | TRBV6-5 | TRBD1 | TRBJ2-7 | many
CATMSGADNEQFF | TGTGCCACCATGTCCGGGGCTGACAATGAGCAGTTCTTC | TRBV24-1 | NA | TRBJ2-1 | NA
CASSQTSLEGADTQYF | TGTGCCAGCAGCCAGACTAGCTTGGAGGGCGCAGATACGCAGTATTTT | TRBV6-2/TRBV6-3 | TRBD2 | TRBJ2-3 | many
CSAFDSWDSPLHF | TGCAGTGCTTTTGACTCCTGGGATTCACCCCTCCACTTT | TRBV20-1 | NA | TRBJ1-6 | NA
CASSVDGANQPQHF | TGTGCCAGCAGCGTAGACGGGGCCAATCAGCCCCAGCATTTT | TRBV9 | NA | TRBJ1-5 | many
CASTARDGYGYTF | TGTGCCAGCACCGCCAGGGATGGTTATGGCTACACCTTC | TRBV6-5 | NA | TRBJ1-2 | few
CASSQDLNYNEQFF | TGTGCCAGCAGCCAAGATCTTAACTACAATGAGCAGTTCTTC | TRBV4-2 | NA | TRBJ2-1 | many
CSVEEVAGGPREQFF | TGCAGCGTTGAAGAGGTAGCGGGAGGGCCTCGAGAGCAGTTCTTC | TRBV29-1 | TRBD2 | TRBJ2-1 | many
CASSPGLAGVGRRDEQYF | TGTGCCAGCAGTCCGGGACTAGCGGGAGTAGGCCGCAGAGACGAGCAGTACTTC | TRBV28 | TRBD2 | TRBJ2-7 | few
CASTRGEPADTQYF | TGCGCCAGCACCCGAGGGGAACCGGCAGATACGCAGTATTTT | TRBV5-1 | NA | TRBJ2-3 | many
CASSPPNRRGDTEAFF | TGTGCCAGCTCACCACCAAACCGCAGGGGGGACACTGAAGCTTTCTTT | TRBV18 | TRBD1 | TRBJ1-1 | NA